What follows is one TCR beta chain and its context. The sample holds a few counts of this clonotype. Its recognized antigen is unknown. No quality values exist for individual bases; no much larger clone is one base distant. CDR3 length: 14 amino acids, cysteine to phenylalanine. This entry keeps only the CDR3 DNA: 42 bases, framed from base 1. CDR1 and CDR2 are read off the germline V gene (reference sequence) as SGHNT and YYREEE. A distance of 14 bases separates the germline ends of V and J, which lose 5 bases and 3 bases respectively. The meaning of the sample's treatment or condition label: approximately 9-day PBMC culture with coronavirus spike peptide pools or control peptides (ViraFEST assay). To expand antigen-specific T cells with peptide pools and then pick out the expanded clonotypes through TCR sequencing, the study relied on the ViraFEST assay. The positive SARS-CoV-2 PCR tests of the convalescent patients were dated from March to December 2020, before the Alpha, Beta and Delta variants emerged in the United States. Each well held millions of PBMCs cultured in IMDM containing about 5% human AB serum and 10 IU/ml IL-2, with 8.5 to 10 ug/ml peptide pools added. Half of the culture medium was replaced with fresh IL-2-containing medium on days 3 and 7. CD4+ T cells were isolated after 10 days of culture through negative selection using the EasySep CD4+ T cell isolation kit. Ficoll-Paque Plus gradient centrifugation was used to isolate PBMCs from whole blood, and the isolated PBMCs were then either used fresh or cryopreserved at -140C. Culture conditions were generally each tested in triplicate wells.

The record originates from a study of vaccination and CD4 T cells after COVID-19 (dated by TCRdb to the early 2020s). The study in broad terms: SARS-CoV-2 positivity had been established in the convalescent patients by nasal swab PCR, and mild disease was recorded in several of these patients and severe disease in one. In the convalescent cohort there were six males and four females, among whom were two Hispanic individuals, seven Caucasians, two Asians and one multiracial person. The spike-specific CD4+ TCR repertoire was compared before and after mRNA vaccination in approximately 9 COVID-19 convalescent patients and a handful of infection-naive healthy vaccine recipients. Control cultures used a CEFX viral epitope pool as positive control, an HIV-1 Nef peptide pool as negative control, or no peptide. Two doses of either the Pfizer-BioNTech BNT162b2 vaccine (n=8) or the Moderna mRNA-1273 vaccine (n=2) were administered to participants. For stimulating the cultures, overlapping spike peptide pools were used, derived from SARS-CoV-2 as well as from the common cold coronaviruses HCoV-NL63, HCoV-OC43 and HCoV-229E. Post-COVID blood samples were collected from convalescent patients a median of approximately 100 days after diagnosis, with a range of roughly 30 to 161 days. Post-vaccine blood samples were collected a median of approximately 72 days after the second vaccine dose, ranging from roughly 12 to 250 days.

Library creation used PCR. DNA from cultured CD4+ T cells was subjected to TCR sequencing with the Oncomine TCR Beta short-read assay at the Johns Hopkins FTIC core. Genomic DNA was extracted from the cultured CD4+ T cells with the QIAamp micro DNA kit. Oncomine TCR Beta libraries made from cultured CD4+ T cells were pooled using unique dual indexes and sequenced on an Illumina iSeq 100. In the original analysis: Non-productive sequences were removed, and CDR3s not starting with C, not ending with F or W, or shorter than 7 amino acids were discarded. The MANAFEST web application identified antigen-specific clonotypes by comparing peptide-stimulated wells against reference wells and other culture wells. Positive clones required FDR below 0.05, an odds ratio above 5, and productive frequency above 0.1% in at least two of three replicate wells. A clonotype was classed as cross-reactive if the clonotype showed significant expansion both in SARS-CoV-2 spike wells and in at least one common cold coronavirus spike condition. Levenshtein distances (stringdist) and unrooted phylogenetic trees (ape) in R version 3.6.1 were used to assess CDR3 homology. The raw public data were reprocessed by TCRdb itself: fastp quality trimming at Q25, MiXCR clonotype calling, in-frame beta chains only. Records with the same CDR3 protein are collapsed into one entry carrying the most frequent genes and DNA. TCRdb's processing, not the authors' own work, is the source of the V and J calls. The sample table holds around 18,000 distinct CDR3 sequences, of which around 52% were seen once. The ten largest clones add up to just under 9.5% of the sample.

The investigation overall reported the following: Of the vaccine-specific clones found in convalescent patients, nearly all (304 of 307) were mono-reactive for SARS-CoV-2 spike instead of being cross-reactive with common cold coronaviruses. The median count of SARS-CoV-2-reactive clonotypes went up from around 21 after infection to roughly 38 after vaccination, although the change was not significant. In convalescent patients, a median around 90% of post-vaccine SARS-CoV-2-reactive clones were detected only after vaccination, suggesting vaccine-specific priming. The number of convalescent patients in the study was relatively small, and the study did not examine early timepoints following natural infection.

Recombination joined TRBV5-4 with TRBJ1-2, with no confidently assigned D gene. Sequencing was performed on CD4+ T cells from blood, cultured in vitro. The origin of this receptor is a human donor who had recovered from COVID-19. In nucleotides, the sequence is TGTGCCAGCAGTACTGTTGCAGCTGACTATGGCTACACCTTC. It encodes CASSTVAADYGYTF.